Below are 23 T cell receptor beta chains sequenced from a single sample in a study of blood T cell repertoires in COVID-19. The table came from immunoSEQ multiplex PCR; TCRdb's copy has only in-frame clones and leaves some out. The table shows hundreds of thousands of clones, with approximately 82% occurring only once. Sequenced sample: peripheral blood. These receptors were taken from a woman in her seventies with active or convalescent COVID-19.

The chain links TRBV5-1 to TRBJ2-5, with TRBD1 matching over 8 bases. From germline, CDR1 is SGHRS and CDR2 YFSETQ. The length of the CDR3 is 14 residues. Trimming at V came to 3 bases and at J to 5 bases, leaving 6 bases not matched to a gene. CDR3 nucleotide sequence: TGCGCCAGCAGCTCTGGACAGGGATCGGAGACCCAGTACTTC. It encodes CASSSGQGSETQYF.

In nucleotides, the CDR3 is TGTGCCTGGAGGGGGACAGGGATGGGCACCATATATTTT. Translation: CAWRGTGMGTIYF. J is TRBJ1-3 and V is TRBV30; 9 bases are shared with TRBD1. This CDR3 contains 13 residues. Trimming at V came to 3 bases and at J to 9 bases, leaving 6 bases not matched to a gene. Germline lookup yields CDR1 GTSNPN and CDR2 SVGIG (reference sequence).

The chain recombines TRBV30 with TRBJ1-1, with D tentatively TRBD1 (5 bases). The CDR3 extends over 16 amino acids. Germline values: CDR1 GTSNPN, CDR2 SVGIG (reference sequence). Trimming shortened V by 0 bases and J by 5 bases, and 19 bases separated the two germline ends. CDR3 protein: CAWSVPAGRVVTEAFF. The CDR3, as DNA: TGTGCCTGGAGTGTACCAGCAGGGAGGGTTGTGACTGAAGCTTTCTTT.

The rearrangement links TRBV10-3 to TRBJ1-1; perhaps TRBD1 as D (5 bases). The CDR3 contains 13 residues. The V end was cut by 5 bases, the J end by 4 bases, with 11 bases between. From germline, CDR1 is ENHRY and CDR2 SYGVKD. The CDR3 sequence is CAISYGQGTEAFF. CDR3 nucleotides: TGTGCCATCAGTTACGGGCAGGGCACTGAAGCTTTCTTT.

The gene calls are TRBV5-1 and TRBJ1-2; 8 bases map to TRBD1. This CDR3 has 14 residues. Looked up from germline, CDR1 is SGHRS and CDR2 is YFSETQ. V lost 3 bases and J lost 5; bases outside the gene matches: 6. CDR3 in DNA: TGCGCCAGCAGCTCTGGACAGGGAGTATATGGCTACACCTTC. It yields the protein CASSSGQGVYGYTF. The full variable domain, in which reference TRBV5-1 and TRBJ1-2 provide the parts outside the CDR3, is KAGVTQTPRYLIKTRGQQVTLSCSPISGHRSVSWYQQTPGQGLQFLFEYFSETQRNKGNFPGRFSGRQFSNSRSEMNVSTLELGDSALYLCASSSGQGVYGYTFGSGTRLTVV.

For the CDR3, the DNA is TGTGCCTGGAGTGGCCGAAGAGGTCAGTATGGCTACACCTTC. It translates to CAWSGRRGQYGYTF. J is TRBJ1-2 and V is TRBV30; no clear D. Germline lookup yields CDR1 GTSNPN and CDR2 SVGIG (reference sequence). Trimming stripped 1 base from V and 5 bases from J, with 14 bases between. This CDR3 has 14 amino acids.

This sequence joins TRBV18 and TRBJ2-6; TRBD2 might be the D (5 bases). Germline V gene data show CDR1 as KGHSH and CDR2 as LQKENI. The CDR3 length is 15 residues. V was trimmed by 3 bases and J by 4 bases, leaving 10 bases between them. The chain's CDR3 is CASSPVASGANVLTF. The CDR3, as DNA: TGTGCCAGCTCACCCGTAGCGTCCGGGGCCAACGTCCTGACTTTC.

V and J are TRBV5-1 and TRBJ2-5; 10 nucleotides match TRBD2. The CDR3 consists of 14 residues. Per germline, CDR1 SGHRS and CDR2 YFSETQ. Trimming cost V 0 bases and J 9 bases; bases outside gene matches: 5. CDR3 coding DNA: TGCGCCAGCAGCTTGGATCTAGCGGGAGACTCCCAGTACTTC. Translating it yields CASSLDLAGDSQYF.

This chain connects TRBV7-9 to TRBJ1-6, with 11 bases identical to TRBD1. The CDR3 has 16 residues. Germline CDR1 reads SEHNR; CDR2 reads FQNEAQ (reference sequence). V was clipped by 0 bases and J by 9 bases; unmatched bases: 4. CDR3 nucleotide sequence: TGTGCCAGCAGCTTAGCAGGGACAGGGGGATCTTCACCCCTCCACTTT. It yields the protein CASSLAGTGGSSPLHF.

On this clone: Relative to the germline gene, one junction end is altered; a read error may explain this. The V gene is TRBV5-1, the J gene TRBJ2-1, with 8 positions matching TRBD2. The CDR3 runs to 15 residues. The germline CDR1 and CDR2 sequences are SGHRS and YFSETQ. The CDR3 bases are TGCACCAGCGGTCCTAGCGGGCAGAGTTACAATGAGCAGTTCTTC. Translated: CTSGPSGQSYNEQFF.

V usage is TRBV7-9 and J usage is TRBJ1-2; possibly TRBD1 for D (5 bases). Looked up from germline, CDR1 is SEHNR and CDR2 is FQNEAQ (reference sequence). Trimming removed 5 bases at V and 5 bases at J, with 15 bases between. The CDR3 has 14 amino acids. The CDR3 DNA follows: TGTGCCAGCAGCGCCAGGGTGATATATTATGGCTACACCTTC. Amino acids: CASSARVIYYGYTF.

This clone was seen only once. The chain combines TRBV25-1 with TRBJ1-4; 8 bases are a match to TRBD1. Per the germline V gene, CDR1 is MGHDK and CDR2 is SYGVNS. Trimming cost V 5 bases and J 3 bases; bases outside gene matches: 5. CDR3 length: 15 amino acids. Here the CDR3 reads CASSTRQGPNEKLFF. CDR3 DNA: TGTGCCAGCAGTACGCGACAGGGGCCTAATGAAAAACTGTTTTTT.

This clone occurred a few times. The chain is built from TRBV11-2 and TRBJ1-1, with D uncertain. The CDR3 sequence is 12 residues long. Germline CDR1 is SGHAT and CDR2 is FQNNGV. Trimming took off 8 bases at V and 5 bases at J, with 12 bases between the two ends. CDR3 sequence reads: CASGLTGTEAFF. The CDR3 DNA sequence: TGTGCCAGCGGCCTCACGGGGACTGAAGCTTTCTTT.

This chain connects TRBV6-2 or TRBV6-3 to TRBJ2-7; possible D gene TRBD2, 5 bases. The CDR3 sequence is 14 residues long. The V end was cut by 2 bases, the J end by 2 bases, with 10 bases between. The germline gives CDR1 MNHEY, CDR2 SVGEGT. This CDR3 is CASSYGLATYEQYF. The CDR3 DNA follows: TGTGCCAGCAGTTACGGGCTAGCAACCTACGAGCAGTACTTC.

This chain's CDR3 is CASSPRQGETQYF. CDR3 sequence (DNA): TGCGCCAGCAGCCCACGACAGGGAGAGACCCAGTACTTC. The chain joins TRBV5-1 to TRBJ2-5, with TRBD1 matching over 7 bases. The CDR3 length is 13 residues. From germline, CDR1 is SGHRS and CDR2 YFSETQ. V shed 4 bases and J 4 bases; nucleotides not matched to a gene: 4.

Comments on this clone: A much larger clone lies a single base off, so this may be a read error. The chain uses TRBV13 and TRBJ1-2; the D is unclear. Germline V gives CDR1 PRHDT, CDR2 FYEKMQ (reference sequence). This CDR3 is built from 13 residues. With 2 bases removed from V and 2 bases from J, the gap between germline ends came to 6 bases. Written as DNA, the CDR3 is TGTGCCAGCAGCTTACAGGTCAACTATGGCTACACCTTC. This encodes CASSLQVNYGYTF. Complete variable domain (other parts from reference TRBV13 and TRBJ1-2): AAGVIQSPRHLIKEKRETATLKCYPIPRHDTVYWYQQGPGQDPQFLISFYEKMQSDKGSIPDRFSAQQFSDYHSELNMSSLELGDSALYFCASSLQVNYGYTFGSGTRLTVV.

The V and J genes are TRBV12-3 or TRBV12-4 and TRBJ1-2; a possible D gene is TRBD1 (5 bases). CDR3 size: 12 residues. Trimming stripped 6 bases from V and 8 bases from J, with 13 bases between. The CDR3: CASSRELRGYTF. The CDR3 DNA follows: TGTGCCAGCAGCAGGGAATTACGGGGCTACACCTTC.

The J gene is TRBJ1-5, the V gene TRBV6-6, with D possibly matching TRBD1 (5 bases). V was trimmed by 5 bases and J by 10 bases, leaving 18 bases between them. This CDR3 is 14 amino acids long. Germline V gene lookup returns CDR1 MNHNY and CDR2 SVGAGI (reference sequence). This CDR3 reads CASSRGEGSGPQHF. The DNA of the CDR3 is TGTGCCAGCAGTCGGGGCGAGGGCTCGGGACCCCAGCATTTT.

The V call is TRBV5-1, the J call TRBJ1-5; 9 nucleotides align to TRBD1. This CDR3 is built from 14 residues. V lost 0 bases and J lost 13; bases outside the gene matches: 8. Per the germline V gene, CDR1 is SGHRS and CDR2 is YFSETQ. The CDR3 sequence: CASSLGTGDSPQHF. In DNA, the CDR3 is TGCGCCAGCAGCTTGGGGACAGGGGATTCCCCACAGCATTTT. The full variable domain, its missing parts supplied by reference TRBV5-1 and TRBJ1-5, is KAGVTQTPRYLIKTRGQQVTLSCSPISGHRSVSWYQQTPGQGLQFLFEYFSETQRNKGNFPGRFSGRQFSNSRSEMNVSTLELGDSALYLCASSLGTGDSPQHFGDGTRLSIL.

The gene calls are TRBV7-6 and TRBJ2-3; unclear D gene. Germline loops: CDR1 SGHVS, CDR2 FNYEAQ. The CDR3 extends over 15 amino acids. V was cut by 2 bases and J by 0 bases, with 9 bases left in between. The CDR3: CASSLIVSSTDTQYF. The DNA of the CDR3 is TGTGCCAGCAGCTTAATCGTGTCTAGCACAGATACGCAGTATTTT.

The chain couples TRBV6-6 to TRBJ1-5; D possibly corresponds to TRBD1 (6 bases). From germline, CDR1 is MNHNY and CDR2 SVGAGI (reference sequence). There are 15 residues in the CDR3. Deletions cut 4 bases from V and 6 bases from J, with 16 bases between. The CDR3, as DNA: TGTGCCAGCAGTTTGACCACAGGGACGCGTCAGCCCCAGCATTTT. Protein: CASSLTTGTRQPQHF.

The chain has TRBV5-1 and TRBJ2-7; D gene ambiguous. There are 14 residues in the CDR3. Germline-derived CDR1 and CDR2 are SGHRS and YFSETQ. V dropped 6 bases and J dropped 0 bases, with 13 bases sitting between them. The CDR3 coding sequence is TGCGCCAGCAACTCTATGCCTAGCTCCTACGAGCAGTACTTC. Protein sequence: CASNSMPSSYEQYF.

The chain has TRBV5-1 and TRBJ2-5; D is possibly TRBD1 (5 bases). Germline-derived CDR1 and CDR2 are SGHRS and YFSETQ. The length of the CDR3 is 14 residues. V shed 6 bases and J shed 3 bases, with 15 bases lying between them. Here the CDR3 reads CASNIQGREETQYF. CDR3 bases: TGCGCCAGCAACATCCAGGGTCGAGAAGAGACCCAGTACTTC.